Listed below are T cell receptor beta chains from one sample, sequenced in a study of blood T cell repertoires in COVID-19. Only in-frame clones appear in the TCRdb table, and some are missing; sequencing was by immunoSEQ multiplex PCR. The sample consists of about 250,000 clones, roughly 85% of them appearing once. The sample consisted of PBMCs or T cells enriched from blood (not recorded which). Receptor source: a woman aged 50 to 60 with acute COVID-19. The CDR3 runs from the conserved cysteine through the conserved F or W. Each record gives: V gene, J gene, clone size, D gene, CDR3 protein, CDR3 DNA. D genes are given only for firm matches. Clone size appears in some rows only: once, few, many, or a class for an expanded clone.

v_gene: TRBV3-1/TRBV3-2; j_gene: TRBJ2-5; abundance: .; d_gene: TRBD2; CDR3aa: CASSQAPRLAKETQYF; CDR3nt: TGTGCCAGCAGCCAAGCTCCCCGACTAGCTAAAGAGACCCAGTACTTC
v_gene: TRBV6-1; j_gene: TRBJ1-1; abundance: .; d_gene: .; CDR3aa: CASSEGRIQVAFF; CDR3nt: TGTGCCAGCAGTGAAGGCAGGATCCAGGTGGCTTTCTTT
v_gene: TRBV11-2; j_gene: TRBJ2-3; abundance: once; d_gene: TRBD1; CDR3aa: CASSLRGQATDTQYF; CDR3nt: TGTGCCAGCAGCCTCCGGGGACAGGCCACAGATACGCAGTATTTT
v_gene: TRBV7-2; j_gene: TRBJ2-1; abundance: few; d_gene: TRBD1; CDR3aa: CASSYGTGGGREQFF; CDR3nt: TGTGCCAGCAGCTACGGGACAGGGGGTGGGCGTGAGCAGTTCTTC
v_gene: TRBV6-2/TRBV6-3; j_gene: TRBJ2-1; abundance: .; d_gene: .; CDR3aa: CASSYGGRYNEQFF; CDR3nt: TGTGCCAGCAGTTACGGGGGGAGGTACAATGAGCAGTTCTTC
v_gene: TRBV30; j_gene: TRBJ1-4; abundance: .; d_gene: TRBD1; CDR3aa: CAWSRGQINEKLFF; CDR3nt: TGTGCCTGGAGTAGGGGACAGATAAATGAAAAACTGTTTTTT
v_gene: TRBV30; j_gene: TRBJ1-2; abundance: .; d_gene: .; CDR3aa: CAWSRVPNYGYTF; CDR3nt: TGTGCCTGGAGCAGGGTTCCTAACTATGGCTACACCTTC
v_gene: TRBV2; j_gene: TRBJ2-5; abundance: .; d_gene: .; CDR3aa: CASSEPSEPQETQYF; CDR3nt: TGTGCCAGCAGTGAGCCTAGCGAGCCCCAAGAGACCCAGTACTTC
v_gene: TRBV15; j_gene: TRBJ1-1; abundance: .; d_gene: TRBD1; CDR3aa: CATSRGQGTYTEAFF; CDR3nt: TGTGCCACCAGCAGAGGACAGGGGACCTACACTGAAGCTTTCTTT
v_gene: TRBV12-3/TRBV12-4; j_gene: TRBJ1-2; abundance: .; d_gene: .; CDR3aa: CASSLSQHGYTF; CDR3nt: TGTGCCAGCAGTTTATCACAACATGGCTACACCTTC
v_gene: TRBV9; j_gene: TRBJ1-1; abundance: .; d_gene: .; CDR3aa: CASSVAPGLNTEAFF; CDR3nt: TGTGCCAGCAGCGTAGCGCCAGGCCTAAACACTGAAGCTTTCTTT
v_gene: TRBV7-2; j_gene: TRBJ1-1; abundance: .; d_gene: TRBD1; CDR3aa: CASSSQGKTEAFF; CDR3nt: TGTGCCAGCAGCTCACAGGGGAAGACTGAAGCTTTCTTT
v_gene: TRBV2; j_gene: TRBJ1-2; abundance: .; d_gene: TRBD1; CDR3aa: CASSSAQGGWYGYTF; CDR3nt: TGTGCCAGCAGCTCCGCACAGGGGGGTTGGTATGGCTACACCTTC
v_gene: TRBV3-1/TRBV3-2; j_gene: TRBJ1-2; abundance: few; d_gene: TRBD1; CDR3aa: CASSQIKTGLYGYTF; CDR3nt: TGTGCCAGCAGCCAAATCAAGACAGGGCTTTATGGCTACACCTTC
v_gene: TRBV19; j_gene: TRBJ1-3; abundance: many; d_gene: .; CDR3aa: CASRRVQGTSGNTIYF; CDR3nt: TGTGCCAGTAGAAGGGTACAGGGAACCTCTGGAAACACCATATATTTT
v_gene: TRBV6-5; j_gene: TRBJ1-2; abundance: .; d_gene: TRBD1; CDR3aa: CASKGTVNYGYTF; CDR3nt: TGTGCCAGCAAAGGGACAGTAAACTATGGCTACACCTTC
v_gene: TRBV18; j_gene: TRBJ1-4; abundance: .; d_gene: TRBD1; CDR3aa: CASSQEGQAINEKLFF; CDR3nt: TGTGCCAGCTCGCAGGAGGGACAGGCGATTAATGAAAAACTGTTTTTT
v_gene: TRBV7-8; j_gene: TRBJ1-4; abundance: .; d_gene: .; CDR3aa: CASSLYHLGEREKLFF; CDR3nt: TGTGCCAGCAGCTTATATCATTTGGGCGAACGGGAAAAACTGTTTTTT
v_gene: TRBV9; j_gene: TRBJ2-3; abundance: .; d_gene: TRBD2; CDR3aa: CASSVDPTSGGGDTQYF; CDR3nt: TGTGCCAGCAGCGTAGACCCGACTAGCGGGGGAGGGGATACGCAGTATTTT
v_gene: TRBV5-6; j_gene: TRBJ1-5; abundance: .; d_gene: .; CDR3aa: CASSLGRGNNQPQHF; CDR3nt: TGTGCCAGCAGCTTGGGTCGGGGGAACAATCAGCCCCAGCATTTT
v_gene: TRBV25-1; j_gene: TRBJ1-2; abundance: few; d_gene: .; CDR3aa: CASSEYAGATRGYTF; CDR3nt: TGTGCCAGCAGTGAATATGCAGGGGCTACGAGGGGCTACACCTTC
v_gene: TRBV30; j_gene: TRBJ1-1; abundance: .; d_gene: .; CDR3aa: CAWRQSTEAFF; CDR3nt: TGTGCCTGGAGACAAAGCACTGAAGCTTTCTTT
v_gene: TRBV28; j_gene: TRBJ1-5; abundance: .; d_gene: TRBD1; CDR3aa: CASRLGQGSNQPQHF; CDR3nt: TGTGCCAGCAGGCTGGGACAGGGAAGCAATCAGCCCCAGCATTTT
v_gene: TRBV6-5; j_gene: TRBJ1-1; abundance: .; d_gene: TRBD1; CDR3aa: CASSHRGATEAFF; CDR3nt: TGTGCCAGCAGTCACAGGGGGGCTACTGAAGCTTTCTTT
v_gene: TRBV7-2; j_gene: TRBJ2-5; abundance: few; d_gene: TRBD2; CDR3aa: CASSLGKRGGRETQYF; CDR3nt: TGTGCCAGCAGCTTAGGAAAGCGGGGGGGCCGGGAGACCCAGTACTTC
v_gene: TRBV7-9; j_gene: TRBJ2-2; abundance: .; d_gene: .; CDR3aa: CASSLAVSFLTGELFF; CDR3nt: TGTGCCAGCAGCTTAGCAGTAAGCTTCTTAACCGGGGAGCTGTTTTTT
v_gene: TRBV7-2; j_gene: TRBJ2-5; abundance: .; d_gene: TRBD2; CDR3aa: CASSSGLVAETQYF; CDR3nt: TGTGCCAGCAGCTCCGGACTAGTAGCAGAGACCCAGTACTTC
v_gene: TRBV7-2; j_gene: TRBJ1-3; abundance: .; d_gene: .; CDR3aa: CASSSDSGNTIYF; CDR3nt: TGTGCCAGCAGCTCTGACAGCGGAAACACCATATATTTT
v_gene: TRBV6-6; j_gene: TRBJ2-3; abundance: .; d_gene: .; CDR3aa: CASTGNEDTQYF; CDR3nt: TGTGCCAGTACAGGGAACGAGGATACGCAGTATTTT
v_gene: TRBV7-9; j_gene: TRBJ1-1; abundance: .; d_gene: .; CDR3aa: CASSPSAEVAFF; CDR3nt: TGTGCCAGCAGTCCCTCGGCCGAGGTGGCTTTCTTT
v_gene: TRBV4-3; j_gene: TRBJ1-6; abundance: .; d_gene: .; CDR3aa: CASSQEQYNSPLHF; CDR3nt: TGCGCCAGCAGCCAAGAACAGTATAATTCACCCCTCCACTTT
v_gene: TRBV2; j_gene: TRBJ1-1; abundance: .; d_gene: .; CDR3aa: CASTQRSRPGTEAFF; CDR3nt: TGTGCCAGCACCCAACGGTCACGGCCGGGCACTGAAGCTTTCTTT
v_gene: TRBV10-1; j_gene: TRBJ1-4; abundance: .; d_gene: .; CDR3aa: CASSSGATNEKLFF; CDR3nt: TGCGCCAGCTCCTCGGGTGCAACTAATGAAAAACTGTTTTTT
v_gene: TRBV2; j_gene: TRBJ2-1; abundance: .; d_gene: TRBD2; CDR3aa: CASGREVMPTGNEQFF; CDR3nt: TGTGCCAGCGGCCGGGAGGTAATGCCCACCGGGAATGAGCAGTTCTTC
v_gene: TRBV7-9; j_gene: TRBJ2-7; abundance: .; d_gene: .; CDR3aa: CASSETGIYEQYF; CDR3nt: TGTGCCAGCAGCGAAACAGGGATCTACGAGCAGTACTTC
v_gene: TRBV27; j_gene: TRBJ1-2; abundance: once; d_gene: TRBD1; CDR3aa: CASSPRGTANYGYTF; CDR3nt: TGTGCCAGCAGTCCCCGTGGGACAGCTAACTATGGCTACACCTTC
v_gene: TRBV13; j_gene: TRBJ2-1; abundance: .; d_gene: .; CDR3aa: CASSSRGGANNEQFF; CDR3nt: TGTGCCAGCAGCTCGAGAGGGGGGGCAAACAATGAGCAGTTCTTC
v_gene: TRBV10-3; j_gene: TRBJ2-5; abundance: .; d_gene: .; CDR3aa: CAISVEPLQETQYF; CDR3nt: TGTGCCATCAGTGTGGAGCCGCTGCAAGAGACCCAGTACTTC
v_gene: TRBV21-1; j_gene: TRBJ2-1; abundance: .; d_gene: .; CDR3aa: CASSARGEQFF; CDR3nt: TGTGCCAGCAGCGCCCGCGGGGAGCAGTTCTTC
v_gene: TRBV4-1; j_gene: TRBJ1-5; abundance: few; d_gene: .; CDR3aa: CASSQVGGKQPQHF; CDR3nt: TGCGCCAGCAGCCAGGTGGGGGGGAAGCAGCCCCAGCATTTT
v_gene: TRBV5-1; j_gene: TRBJ1-5; abundance: .; d_gene: TRBD1; CDR3aa: CASSLDGQGASQPQHF; CDR3nt: TGCGCCAGCAGCTTGGACGGCCAGGGGGCAAGTCAGCCCCAGCATTTT
v_gene: TRBV6-5; j_gene: TRBJ2-7; abundance: .; d_gene: TRBD2; CDR3aa: CASSYSSGYSYEQYF; CDR3nt: TGTGCCAGCAGTTACTCTAGCGGGTACTCCTACGAGCAGTACTTC
v_gene: TRBV10-1; j_gene: TRBJ1-3; abundance: few; d_gene: .; CDR3aa: CASSESGTPGNTIYF; CDR3nt: TGCGCCAGCAGTGAATCCGGGACACCAGGAAACACCATATATTTT
v_gene: TRBV3-1/TRBV3-2; j_gene: TRBJ1-6; abundance: .; d_gene: .; CDR3aa: CASSQDNRPEYSPLHF; CDR3nt: TGTGCCAGCAGCCAAGATAACCGCCCGGAGTATTCACCCCTCCACTTT
v_gene: TRBV19; j_gene: TRBJ1-2; abundance: .; d_gene: .; CDR3aa: CASSPLSVGYGYTF; CDR3nt: TGTGCCAGTAGTCCCCTGTCCGTCGGCTATGGCTACACCTTC
v_gene: TRBV4-2; j_gene: TRBJ2-2; abundance: .; d_gene: .; CDR3aa: CASSRRQVGGTGELFF; CDR3nt: TGTGCCAGCAGCCGGAGACAGGTTGGGGGAACCGGGGAGCTGTTTTTT
v_gene: TRBV9; j_gene: TRBJ1-6; abundance: .; d_gene: TRBD1; CDR3aa: CASSPTRGQAGQIRNSPLHF; CDR3nt: TGTGCCAGCAGCCCAACAAGGGGACAGGCAGGTCAAATTCGTAATTCACCCCTCCACTTT
v_gene: TRBV6-2/TRBV6-3; j_gene: TRBJ2-3; abundance: .; d_gene: TRBD2; CDR3aa: CASSLRAGGPVDTQYF; CDR3nt: TGTGCCAGCAGCCTTAGAGCGGGGGGGCCGGTAGATACGCAGTATTTT
v_gene: TRBV5-6; j_gene: TRBJ2-5; abundance: .; d_gene: .; CDR3aa: CASSSTARETQYF; CDR3nt: TGTGCCAGCAGCAGTACAGCACGAGAGACCCAGTACTTC
v_gene: TRBV6-2/TRBV6-3; j_gene: TRBJ1-1; abundance: .; d_gene: .; CDR3aa: CASSYGQGSEGREAFF; CDR3nt: TGTGCCAGCAGTTACGGTCAGGGAAGTGAAGGTCGTGAGGCTTTCTTT
v_gene: TRBV7-8; j_gene: TRBJ1-1; abundance: .; d_gene: .; CDR3aa: CASSPGRGSTEAFF; CDR3nt: TGTGCCAGCAGCCCGGGTCGAGGCAGTACTGAAGCTTTCTTT
v_gene: TRBV7-9; j_gene: TRBJ1-5; abundance: .; d_gene: .; CDR3aa: CASSPSGNSNQPQHF; CDR3nt: TGTGCCAGCAGCCCTTCAGGGAATAGCAATCAGCCCCAGCATTTT
v_gene: TRBV2; j_gene: TRBJ2-5; abundance: few; d_gene: .; CDR3aa: CASSQAKTSQYF; CDR3nt: TGTGCCAGCAGTCAGGCTAAAACGTCCCAGTACTTC
v_gene: TRBV7-2; j_gene: TRBJ2-2; abundance: few; d_gene: TRBD2; CDR3aa: CASRERGDLTGELFF; CDR3nt: TGTGCCAGCAGGGAGCGGGGGGACTTGACCGGGGAGCTGTTTTTT
v_gene: TRBV10-2; j_gene: TRBJ1-2; abundance: .; d_gene: .; CDR3aa: CASYDQGYGYTF; CDR3nt: TGCGCCAGCTATGACCAGGGGTATGGCTACACCTTC
v_gene: TRBV5-1; j_gene: TRBJ2-2; abundance: once; d_gene: TRBD1; CDR3aa: CASSWTGADTGELFF; CDR3nt: TGCGCCAGCAGCTGGACAGGGGCGGACACCGGGGAGCTGTTTTTT
v_gene: TRBV28; j_gene: TRBJ2-5; abundance: .; d_gene: TRBD2; CDR3aa: CASSLGRAETQYF; CDR3nt: TGTGCCAGCAGTTTGGGGAGGGCCGAGACCCAGTACTTC
v_gene: TRBV5-6; j_gene: TRBJ1-1; abundance: .; d_gene: .; CDR3aa: CASSLKGKFGNTEAFF; CDR3nt: TGTGCCAGCAGCTTAAAGGGGAAATTTGGAAACACTGAAGCTTTCTTT
v_gene: TRBV7-2; j_gene: TRBJ2-5; abundance: .; d_gene: TRBD1; CDR3aa: CASRQGARETQYF; CDR3nt: TGTGCCAGCAGACAGGGGGCCCGTGAGACCCAGTACTTC